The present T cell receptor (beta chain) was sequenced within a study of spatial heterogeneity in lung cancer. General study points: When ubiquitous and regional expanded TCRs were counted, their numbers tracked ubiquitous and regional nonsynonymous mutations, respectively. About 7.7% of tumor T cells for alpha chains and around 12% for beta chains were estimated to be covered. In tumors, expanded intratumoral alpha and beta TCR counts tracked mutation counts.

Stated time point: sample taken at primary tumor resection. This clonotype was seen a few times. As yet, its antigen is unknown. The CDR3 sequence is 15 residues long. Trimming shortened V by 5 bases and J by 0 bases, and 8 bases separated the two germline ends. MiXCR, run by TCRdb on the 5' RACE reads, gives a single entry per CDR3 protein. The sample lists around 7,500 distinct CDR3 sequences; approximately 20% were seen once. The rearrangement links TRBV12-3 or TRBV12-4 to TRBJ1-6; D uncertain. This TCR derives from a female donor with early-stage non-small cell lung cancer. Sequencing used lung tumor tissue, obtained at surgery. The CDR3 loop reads CASSPMGSYNSPLHF. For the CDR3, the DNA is TGTGCCAGCAGTCCCATGGGCTCCTATAATTCACCCCTCCACTTT.